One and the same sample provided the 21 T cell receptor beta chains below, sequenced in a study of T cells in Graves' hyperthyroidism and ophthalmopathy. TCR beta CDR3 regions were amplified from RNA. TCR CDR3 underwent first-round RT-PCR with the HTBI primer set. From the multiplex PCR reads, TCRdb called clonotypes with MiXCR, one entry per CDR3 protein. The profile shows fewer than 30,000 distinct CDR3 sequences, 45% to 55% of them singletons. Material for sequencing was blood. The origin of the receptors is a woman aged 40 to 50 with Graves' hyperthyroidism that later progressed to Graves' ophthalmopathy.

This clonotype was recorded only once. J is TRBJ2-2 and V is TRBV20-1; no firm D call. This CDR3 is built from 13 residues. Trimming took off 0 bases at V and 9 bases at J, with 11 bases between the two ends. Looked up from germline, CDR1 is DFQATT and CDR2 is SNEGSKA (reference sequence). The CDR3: CSARDPLSWELFF. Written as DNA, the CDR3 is TGCAGTGCTAGAGACCCCTTATCGTGGGAGCTGTTTTTT.

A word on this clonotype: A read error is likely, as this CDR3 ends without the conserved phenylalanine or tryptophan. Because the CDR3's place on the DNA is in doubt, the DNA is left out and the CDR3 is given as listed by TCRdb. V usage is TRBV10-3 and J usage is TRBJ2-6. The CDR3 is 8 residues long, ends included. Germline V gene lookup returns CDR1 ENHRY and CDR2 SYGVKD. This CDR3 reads CAISDRTS.

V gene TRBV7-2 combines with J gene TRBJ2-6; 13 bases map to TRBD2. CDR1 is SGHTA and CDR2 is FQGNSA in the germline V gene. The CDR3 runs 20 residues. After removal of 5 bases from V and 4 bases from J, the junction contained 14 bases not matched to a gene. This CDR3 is CASSIAGTSGANRGANVLTF. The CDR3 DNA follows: TGTGCCAGCAGCATCGCCGGGACTAGCGGGGCCAACAGGGGGGCCAACGTCCTGACTTTC. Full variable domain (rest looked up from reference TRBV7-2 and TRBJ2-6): GAGVSQSPSNKVTEKGKDVELRCDPISGHTALYWYRQSLGQGLEFLIYFQGNSAPDKSGLPSDRFSAERTGGSVSTLTIQRTQQEDSAVYLCASSIAGTSGANRGANVLTFGAGSRLTVL.

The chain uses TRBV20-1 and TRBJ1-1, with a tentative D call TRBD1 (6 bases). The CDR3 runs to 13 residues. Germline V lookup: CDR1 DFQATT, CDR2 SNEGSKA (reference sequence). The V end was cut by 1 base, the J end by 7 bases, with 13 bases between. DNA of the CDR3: TGCAGTGCTAGAGGACAGGCGGGTCTTGAAGCTTTCTTT. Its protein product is CSARGQAGLEAFF.

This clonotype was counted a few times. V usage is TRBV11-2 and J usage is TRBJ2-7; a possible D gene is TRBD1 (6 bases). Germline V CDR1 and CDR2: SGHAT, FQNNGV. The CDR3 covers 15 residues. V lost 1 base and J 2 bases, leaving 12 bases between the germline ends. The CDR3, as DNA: TGTGCCAGCAGCTTAGGCAGGGGCTTGACCTACGAGCAGTACTTC. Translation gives CASSLGRGLTYEQYF.

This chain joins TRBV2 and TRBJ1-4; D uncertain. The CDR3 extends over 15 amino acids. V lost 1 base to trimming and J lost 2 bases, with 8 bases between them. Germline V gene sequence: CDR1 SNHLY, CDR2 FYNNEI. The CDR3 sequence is CASSEDEFTNEKLFF. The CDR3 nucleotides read TGTGCCAGCAGTGAAGATGAGTTCACTAATGAAAAACTGTTTTTT.

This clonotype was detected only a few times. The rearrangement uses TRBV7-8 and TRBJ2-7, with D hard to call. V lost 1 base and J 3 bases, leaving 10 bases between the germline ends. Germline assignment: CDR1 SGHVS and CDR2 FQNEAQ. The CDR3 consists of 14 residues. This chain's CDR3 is CASSLEGNVYEQYF. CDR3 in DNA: TGTGCCAGCAGCTTAGAAGGGAACGTCTACGAGCAGTACTTC.

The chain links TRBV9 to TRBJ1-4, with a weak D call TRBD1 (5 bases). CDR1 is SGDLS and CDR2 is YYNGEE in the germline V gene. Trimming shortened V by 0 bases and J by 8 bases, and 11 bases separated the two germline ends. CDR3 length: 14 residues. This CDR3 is CASSVGGEYEKLFF. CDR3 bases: TGTGCCAGCAGCGTAGGGGGCGAATACGAAAAACTGTTTTTT.

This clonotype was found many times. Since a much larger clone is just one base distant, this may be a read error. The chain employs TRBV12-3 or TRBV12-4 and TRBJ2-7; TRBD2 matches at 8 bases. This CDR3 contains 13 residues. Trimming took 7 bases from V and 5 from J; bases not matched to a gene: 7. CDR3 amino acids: CASTAGRDNEQYF. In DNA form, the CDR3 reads TGTGCCAGCACGGCCGGGAGGGACAACGAGCAGTACTTC.

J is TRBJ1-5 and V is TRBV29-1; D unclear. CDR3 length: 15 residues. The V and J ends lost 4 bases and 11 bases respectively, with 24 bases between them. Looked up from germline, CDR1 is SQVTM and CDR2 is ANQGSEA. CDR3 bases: TGCAGCGTTGGGGTAGCGGGAGAGGCGAACCAGTCCCAGCATTTT. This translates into CSVGVAGEANQSQHF.

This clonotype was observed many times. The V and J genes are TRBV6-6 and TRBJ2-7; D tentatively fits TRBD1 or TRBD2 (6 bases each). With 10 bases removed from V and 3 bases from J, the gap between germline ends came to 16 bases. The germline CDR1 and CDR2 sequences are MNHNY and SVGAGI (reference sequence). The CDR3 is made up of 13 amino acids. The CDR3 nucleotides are TGTGCCACCTCAATCAGGGGAGGCTACGAGCAGTACTTC. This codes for CATSIRGGYEQYF.

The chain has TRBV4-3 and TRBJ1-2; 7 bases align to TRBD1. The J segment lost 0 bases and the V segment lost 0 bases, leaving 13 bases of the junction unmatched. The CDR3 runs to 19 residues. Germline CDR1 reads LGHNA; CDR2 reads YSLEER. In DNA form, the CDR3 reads TGCGCCAGCAGCCAAGAGCGGAGCCCAACGGACAGGACTAACTATGGCTACACCTTC. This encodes CASSQERSPTDRTNYGYTF.

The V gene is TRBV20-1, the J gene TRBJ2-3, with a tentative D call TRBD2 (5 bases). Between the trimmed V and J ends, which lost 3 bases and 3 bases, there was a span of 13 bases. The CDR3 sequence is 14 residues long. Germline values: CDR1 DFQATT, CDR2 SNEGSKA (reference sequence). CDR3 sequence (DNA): TGCAGTGCTAGGGTACTAGATGAAACAGATACGCAGTATTTT. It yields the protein CSARVLDETDTQYF.

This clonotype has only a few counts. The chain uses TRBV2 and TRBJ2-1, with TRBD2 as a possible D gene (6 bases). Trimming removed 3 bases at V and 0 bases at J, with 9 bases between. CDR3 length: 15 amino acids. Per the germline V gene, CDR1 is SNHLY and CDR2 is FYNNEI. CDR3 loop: CASSDAGSSYNEQFF. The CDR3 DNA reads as TGTGCCAGCAGTGATGCCGGGAGCTCCTACAATGAGCAGTTCTTC.

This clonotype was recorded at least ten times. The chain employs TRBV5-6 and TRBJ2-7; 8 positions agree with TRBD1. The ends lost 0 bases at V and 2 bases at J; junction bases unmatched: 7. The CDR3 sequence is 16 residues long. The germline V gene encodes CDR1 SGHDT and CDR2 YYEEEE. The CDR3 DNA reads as TGTGCCAGCAGCTTGGCCCCGACAGGGGTTACCTACGAGCAGTACTTC. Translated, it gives CASSLAPTGVTYEQYF.

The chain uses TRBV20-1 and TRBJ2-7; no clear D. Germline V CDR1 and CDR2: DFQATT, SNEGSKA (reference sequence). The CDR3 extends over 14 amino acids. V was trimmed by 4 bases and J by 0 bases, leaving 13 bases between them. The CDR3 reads CSAIGGESSYEQYF. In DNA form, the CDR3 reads TGCAGTGCTATAGGCGGCGAAAGCTCCTACGAGCAGTACTTC.

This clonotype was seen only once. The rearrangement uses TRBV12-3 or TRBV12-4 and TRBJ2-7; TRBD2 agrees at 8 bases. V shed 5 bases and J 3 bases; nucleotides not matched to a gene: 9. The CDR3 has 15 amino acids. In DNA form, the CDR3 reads TGTGCCAGCAGTATTCTGCGGGGGGTGGGCTACGAGCAGTACTTC. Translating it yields CASSILRGVGYEQYF.

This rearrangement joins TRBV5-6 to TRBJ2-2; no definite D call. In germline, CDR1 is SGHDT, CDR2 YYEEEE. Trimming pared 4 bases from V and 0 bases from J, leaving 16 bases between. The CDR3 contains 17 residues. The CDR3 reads CASSRLTWEANTGELFF. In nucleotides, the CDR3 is TGTGCCAGCAGCCGGCTAACTTGGGAAGCGAACACCGGGGAGCTGTTTTTT.

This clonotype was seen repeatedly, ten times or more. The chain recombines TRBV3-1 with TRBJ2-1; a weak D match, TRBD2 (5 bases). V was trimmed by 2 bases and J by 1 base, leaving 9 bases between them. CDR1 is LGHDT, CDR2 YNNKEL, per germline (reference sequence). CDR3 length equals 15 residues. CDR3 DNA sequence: TGTGCCAGCAGCCAACCGGGAAGATCCTACAATGAGCAGTTCTTC. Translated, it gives CASSQPGRSYNEQFF.

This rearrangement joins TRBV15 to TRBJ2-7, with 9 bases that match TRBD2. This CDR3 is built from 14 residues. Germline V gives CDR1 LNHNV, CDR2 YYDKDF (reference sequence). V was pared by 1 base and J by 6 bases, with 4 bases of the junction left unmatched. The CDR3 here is CATSRGAGGGEQYF. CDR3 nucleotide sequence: TGTGCCACCAGCAGAGGGGCGGGAGGGGGCGAGCAGTACTTC.

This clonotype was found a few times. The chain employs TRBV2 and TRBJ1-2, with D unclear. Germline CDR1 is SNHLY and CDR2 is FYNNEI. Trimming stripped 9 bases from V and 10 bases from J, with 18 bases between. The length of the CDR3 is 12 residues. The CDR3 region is CASVDPPRYYTF. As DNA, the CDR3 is TGTGCCAGTGTGGATCCGCCCAGATACTACACCTTC.